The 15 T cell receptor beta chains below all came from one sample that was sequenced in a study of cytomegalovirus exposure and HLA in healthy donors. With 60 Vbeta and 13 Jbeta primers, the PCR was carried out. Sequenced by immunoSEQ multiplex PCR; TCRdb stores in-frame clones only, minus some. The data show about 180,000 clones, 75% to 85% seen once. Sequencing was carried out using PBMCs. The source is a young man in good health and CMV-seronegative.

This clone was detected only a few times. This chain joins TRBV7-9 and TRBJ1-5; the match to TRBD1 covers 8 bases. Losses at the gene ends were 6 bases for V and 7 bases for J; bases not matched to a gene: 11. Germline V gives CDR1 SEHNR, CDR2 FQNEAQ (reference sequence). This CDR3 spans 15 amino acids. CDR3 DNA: TGTGCCAGCAGTCCCGGGACAGGTGCATGGCAGCCCCAGCATTTT. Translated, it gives CASSPGTGAWQPQHF. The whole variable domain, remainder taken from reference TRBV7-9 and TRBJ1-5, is DTGVSQNPRHKITKRGQNVTFRCDPISEHNRLYWYRQTLGQGPEFLTYFQNEAQLEKSRLLSDRFSAERPKGSFSTLEIQRTEQGDSAMYLCASSPGTGAWQPQHFGDGTRLSIL.

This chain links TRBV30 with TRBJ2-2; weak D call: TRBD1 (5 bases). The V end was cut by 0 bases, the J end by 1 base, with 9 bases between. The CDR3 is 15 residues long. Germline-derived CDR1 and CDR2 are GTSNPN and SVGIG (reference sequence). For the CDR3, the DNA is TGTGCCTGGAGTGTACAGGCAGAGAACACCGGGGAGCTGTTTTTT. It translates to CAWSVQAENTGELFF.

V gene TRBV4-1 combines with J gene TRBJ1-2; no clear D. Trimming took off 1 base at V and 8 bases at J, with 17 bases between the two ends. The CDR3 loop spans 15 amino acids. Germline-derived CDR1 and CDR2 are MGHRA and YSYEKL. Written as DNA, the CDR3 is TGCGCCAGCAGCCAAGGCCCACGCCAAGCCCTCGGCTACACCTTC. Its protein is CASSQGPRQALGYTF.

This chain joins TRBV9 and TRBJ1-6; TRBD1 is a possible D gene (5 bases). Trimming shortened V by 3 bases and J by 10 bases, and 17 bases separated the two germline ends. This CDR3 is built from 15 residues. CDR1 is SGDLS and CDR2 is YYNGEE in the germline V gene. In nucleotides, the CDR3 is TGTGCCAGCAGCGGGTCGTTAGGGGCAGGATCACCCCTCCACTTT. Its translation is CASSGSLGAGSPLHF.

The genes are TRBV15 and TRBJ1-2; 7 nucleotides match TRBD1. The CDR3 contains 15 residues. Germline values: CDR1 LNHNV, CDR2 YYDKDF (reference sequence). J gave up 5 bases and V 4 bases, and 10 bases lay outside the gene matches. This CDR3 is CATSNVRQGRYGYTF. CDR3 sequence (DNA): TGTGCCACCAGCAATGTGCGACAGGGACGGTATGGCTACACCTTC.

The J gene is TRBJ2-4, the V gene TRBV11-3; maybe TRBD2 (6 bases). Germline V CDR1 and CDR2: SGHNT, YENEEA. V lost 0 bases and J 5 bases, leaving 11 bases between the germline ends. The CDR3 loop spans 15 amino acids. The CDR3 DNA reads TGTGCCAGCAGCTTAGATCCGGGACTGCAAAACATTCAGTACTTC. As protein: CASSLDPGLQNIQYF.

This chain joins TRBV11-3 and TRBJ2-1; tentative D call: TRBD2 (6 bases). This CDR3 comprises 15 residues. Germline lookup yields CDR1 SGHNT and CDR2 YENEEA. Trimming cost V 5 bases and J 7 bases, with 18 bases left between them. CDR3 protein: CASSLGGSRGNEQFF. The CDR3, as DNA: TGTGCCAGCAGCCTTGGGGGGAGTAGAGGGAATGAGCAGTTCTTC.

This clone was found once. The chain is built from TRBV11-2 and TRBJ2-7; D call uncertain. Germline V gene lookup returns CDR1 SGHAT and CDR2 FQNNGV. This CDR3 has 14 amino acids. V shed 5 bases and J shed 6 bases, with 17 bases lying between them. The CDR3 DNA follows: TGTGCCAGCAGCCCGCAGATCGGGTTTGGCGAGCAGTACTTC. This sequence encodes CASSPQIGFGEQYF.

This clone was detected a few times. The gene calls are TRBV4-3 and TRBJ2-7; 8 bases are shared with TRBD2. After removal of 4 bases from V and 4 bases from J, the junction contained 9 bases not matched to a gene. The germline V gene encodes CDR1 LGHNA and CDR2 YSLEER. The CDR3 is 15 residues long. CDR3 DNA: TGCGCCAGCAGCCCAGGCACGGGGGGGCGTTACGAGCAGTACTTC. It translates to CASSPGTGGRYEQYF.

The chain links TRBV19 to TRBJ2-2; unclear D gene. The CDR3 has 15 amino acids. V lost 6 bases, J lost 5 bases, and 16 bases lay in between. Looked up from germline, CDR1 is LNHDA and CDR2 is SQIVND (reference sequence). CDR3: CASSSYHERTGELFF. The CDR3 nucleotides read TGTGCCAGTAGCTCCTACCACGAGAGGACCGGGGAGCTGTTTTTT.

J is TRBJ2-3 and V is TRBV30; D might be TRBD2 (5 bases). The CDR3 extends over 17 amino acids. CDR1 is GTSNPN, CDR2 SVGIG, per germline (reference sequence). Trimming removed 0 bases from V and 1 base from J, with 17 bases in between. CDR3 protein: CAWSVPRVWLGTDTQYF. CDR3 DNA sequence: TGTGCCTGGAGTGTACCGAGGGTATGGCTAGGCACAGATACGCAGTATTTT.

CDR3 sequence (DNA): TGTGCCAGTAGTTCTCGACAGGGCACTCAGCCCCAGCATTTT. Translated, it gives CASSSRQGTQPQHF. The chain uses TRBV19 and TRBJ1-5; 7 bases match TRBD1. In germline, CDR1 is LNHDA, CDR2 SQIVND (reference sequence). There are 14 residues in the CDR3. Trimming removed 5 bases from V and 6 bases from J; junction bases left unmatched: 7.

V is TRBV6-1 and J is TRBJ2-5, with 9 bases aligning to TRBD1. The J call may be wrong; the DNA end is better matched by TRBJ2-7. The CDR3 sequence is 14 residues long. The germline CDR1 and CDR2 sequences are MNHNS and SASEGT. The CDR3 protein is CASRTSGQGYEQYF. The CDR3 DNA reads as TGTGCCAGCAGGACTTCGGGACAGGGCTACGAGCAGTACTTC.

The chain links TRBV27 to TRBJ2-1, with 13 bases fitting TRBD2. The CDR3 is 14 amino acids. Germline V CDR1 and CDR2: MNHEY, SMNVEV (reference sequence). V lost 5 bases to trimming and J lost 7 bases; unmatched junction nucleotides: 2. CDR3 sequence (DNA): TGTGCCAGCAGTAGGACTAGCGGGGGTAATGAGCAGTTCTTC. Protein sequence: CASSRTSGGNEQFF.

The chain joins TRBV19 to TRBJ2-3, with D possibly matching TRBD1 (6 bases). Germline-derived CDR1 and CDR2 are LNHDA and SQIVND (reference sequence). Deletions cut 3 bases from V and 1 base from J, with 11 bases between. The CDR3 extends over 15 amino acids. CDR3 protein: CASSIYSGGTDTQYF. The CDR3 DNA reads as TGTGCCAGTAGTATTTACTCAGGGGGCACAGATACGCAGTATTTT.